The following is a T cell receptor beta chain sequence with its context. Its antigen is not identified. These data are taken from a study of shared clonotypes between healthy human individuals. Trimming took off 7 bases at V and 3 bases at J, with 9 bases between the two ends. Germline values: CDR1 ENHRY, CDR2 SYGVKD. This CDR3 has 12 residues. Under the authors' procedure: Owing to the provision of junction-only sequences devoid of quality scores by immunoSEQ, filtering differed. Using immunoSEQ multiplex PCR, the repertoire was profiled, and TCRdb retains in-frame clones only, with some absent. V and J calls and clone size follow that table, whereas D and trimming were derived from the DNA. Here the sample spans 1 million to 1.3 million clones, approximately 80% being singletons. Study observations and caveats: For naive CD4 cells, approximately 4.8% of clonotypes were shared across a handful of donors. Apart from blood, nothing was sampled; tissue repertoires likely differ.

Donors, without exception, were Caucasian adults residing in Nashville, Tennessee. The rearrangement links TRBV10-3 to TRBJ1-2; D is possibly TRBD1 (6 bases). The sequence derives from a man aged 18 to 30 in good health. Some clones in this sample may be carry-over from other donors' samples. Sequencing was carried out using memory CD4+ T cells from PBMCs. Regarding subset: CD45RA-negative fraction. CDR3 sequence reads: CAIKRGDYGYTF. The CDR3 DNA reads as TGTGCCATCAAGAGGGGGGACTATGGCTACACCTTC.